The 20 T cell receptor beta chains below were found in one sample sequenced in a study of cytomegalovirus exposure and HLA in healthy donors. With 60 Vbeta and 13 Jbeta primers, the PCR was carried out. Assay: immunoSEQ multiplex PCR; the TCRdb copy retains only in-frame clones and omits some. The table has about 94,000 clones, roughly three fifths seen once. Sequencing was performed on PBMCs. All receptors derive from a man aged 25 to 40 in good health and CMV-seronegative.

This clone has a handful of counts. J is TRBJ2-1 and V is TRBV2; perhaps TRBD2 as D (5 bases). CDR3 length: 18 residues. Per the germline V gene, CDR1 is SNHLY and CDR2 is FYNNEI. Trimming took 0 bases from V and 6 from J, leaving 21 bases between them. The CDR3 DNA is TGTGCCAGCAGTGAAGCGGATCCTGCGGGCCTGGGTCGCAATGAGCAGTTCTTC. It is translated as CASSEADPAGLGRNEQFF.

This chain links TRBV6-4 with TRBJ1-2; perhaps TRBD1 as D (5 bases). The CDR3 has 15 residues. Trimming shortened V by 3 bases and J by 4 bases, and 15 bases separated the two germline ends. Germline assignment: CDR1 MRHNA and CDR2 SNTAGT. The CDR3 nucleotides are TGTGCCAGCAGTGATACCAGGGAAGCTAGCTATGGCTACACCTTC. Protein sequence: CASSDTREASYGYTF.

The chain uses TRBV5-1 and TRBJ2-1; 13 bases fit TRBD2. Germline trimming cut 4 bases from V and 1 base from J; bases unmatched to any gene: 8. This CDR3 spans 18 amino acids. Germline assignment: CDR1 SGHRS and CDR2 YFSETQ. For the CDR3, the DNA is TGCGCCAGCAGCGGGGGACTAGCGGGAAAGTGGTCCTACAATGAGCAGTTCTTC. Translated: CASSGGLAGKWSYNEQFF.

The chain carries TRBV4-1 and TRBJ2-1; 10 bases are shared with TRBD1. This CDR3 has 14 residues. Germline-derived CDR1 and CDR2 are MGHRA and YSYEKL. The junction had 9 bases not matched to a gene; V was cut back by 4 bases and J by 12 bases. The CDR3 sequence is CASSPPGQGKWQFF. CDR3 sequence (DNA): TGCGCCAGCAGCCCCCCGGGACAGGGGAAGTGGCAGTTCTTC.

The chain combines TRBV2 with TRBJ2-2; 7 nucleotides line up with TRBD1. J lost 6 bases, V lost 4 bases, and 8 bases had no gene match. The CDR3 loop spans 15 amino acids. The V gene's germline CDR1 is SNHLY and CDR2 FYNNEI. The CDR3: CASSADRRYSGELFF. The CDR3 DNA reads TGTGCCAGCAGTGCGGACAGGAGGTATTCCGGGGAGCTGTTTTTT.

This clone was observed a single time. The chain uses TRBV29-1 and TRBJ1-5; no clear D gene. Germline V gene data show CDR1 as SQVTM and CDR2 as ANQGSEA. This CDR3 spans 13 amino acids. The V end was cut by 4 bases, the J end by 2 bases, with 9 bases between. The DNA for the CDR3 is TGCAGCGTTGTTGAACGCGGCAATCAGCCCCAGCATTTT. It encodes CSVVERGNQPQHF.

V usage is TRBV9 and J usage is TRBJ1-2, with TRBD1 as a possible D gene (5 bases). The length of the CDR3 is 17 residues. V gave up 4 bases and J gave up 5 bases, with 24 bases separating them. CDR1 and CDR2 from the germline V gene are SGDLS and YYNGEE. The CDR3 DNA reads as TGTGCCAGCAGCTCCCCGGGGGAGGGGACCCAAGTGTATGGCTACACCTTC. The encoded protein is CASSSPGEGTQVYGYTF.

The J gene is TRBJ1-1, the V gene TRBV6-1; 8 bases fit TRBD1. Germline V gene lookup returns CDR1 MNHNS and CDR2 SASEGT. Losses at the gene ends were 7 bases for V and 1 base for J; bases not matched to a gene: 5. The CDR3 contains 14 residues. CDR3 region: CASNIGTGNTEAFF. The CDR3 bases are TGTGCCAGCAACATCGGGACAGGGAACACTGAAGCTTTCTTT.

The rearrangement joins TRBV27 to TRBJ1-3, with D possibly being TRBD1 (6 bases). Trimming left V 5 bases short and J 1 base short, with 12 bases between. Per germline, CDR1 MNHEY and CDR2 SMNVEV (reference sequence). The CDR3 runs to 15 residues. This chain's CDR3 is CASSPLGGSGNTIYF. CDR3 nucleotide sequence: TGTGCCAGCAGTCCCTTAGGGGGTTCTGGAAACACCATATATTTT.

V usage is TRBV4-1 and J usage is TRBJ1-2, with no clear D. Trimming took 3 bases from V and 4 from J, leaving 15 bases between them. CDR3 length: 15 residues. Germline loops: CDR1 MGHRA, CDR2 YSYEKL. This chain's CDR3 is CASSHRKMGVYGYTF. The CDR3 DNA reads TGCGCCAGCAGCCACAGGAAGATGGGCGTCTATGGCTACACCTTC.

This clone was seen more than once but under ten times. The chain recombines TRBV25-1 with TRBJ2-1; D may be TRBD1 (6 bases). In germline, CDR1 is MGHDK, CDR2 SYGVNS. Between the trimmed V and J ends, which lost 6 bases and 7 bases, there was a span of 7 bases. This CDR3 comprises 11 residues. CDR3 residues: CASRQGNEQFF. The CDR3 DNA reads TGTGCCAGCAGACAGGGTAATGAGCAGTTCTTC.

This rearrangement joins TRBV7-9 to TRBJ1-2; TRBD1 aligns across 9 bases. With 5 bases clipped from V and 6 bases from J, the junction kept 10 bases outside the gene matches. The CDR3 has 15 residues. The V gene's germline CDR1 is SEHNR and CDR2 FQNEAQ (reference sequence). The CDR3 DNA reads TGTGCCAGCAGCCAAGTAACAGGGGGCACTGATGGCTACACCTTC. It codes for CASSQVTGGTDGYTF. Drawing the rest from reference TRBV7-9 and TRBJ1-2, the complete variable domain is DTGVSQNPRHKITKRGQNVTFRCDPISEHNRLYWYRQTLGQGPEFLTYFQNEAQLEKSRLLSDRFSAERPKGSFSTLEIQRTEQGDSAMYLCASSQVTGGTDGYTFGSGTRLTVV.

V and J are TRBV11-2 and TRBJ2-1, with TRBD2 matching 9 bases. This CDR3 is built from 15 residues. CDR1 SGHAT and CDR2 FQNNGV come from the germline V gene. V lost 6 bases and J lost 9; bases outside the gene matches: 12. CDR3 residues: CASRPLAGIGGEQFF. The DNA of the CDR3 is TGTGCCAGCAGACCCCTAGCGGGAATAGGCGGTGAGCAGTTCTTC.

The chain couples TRBV7-6 to TRBJ2-5, with 7 nucleotides matching TRBD1. The J call may be faulty, since TRBJ2-7 better matches the DNA end. This CDR3 contains 15 residues. The germline CDR1 and CDR2 sequences are SGHVS and FNYEAQ. CDR3 protein: CASSPGTASFYEQYF. DNA of the CDR3: TGTGCCAGCAGCCCAGGGACAGCTTCCTTCTACGAGCAGTACTTC.

This clone came up a few times. V usage is TRBV19 and J usage is TRBJ1-5; tentative D call: TRBD1 (5 bases). Germline values: CDR1 LNHDA, CDR2 SQIVND (reference sequence). This CDR3 contains 14 residues. V was pared by 5 bases and J by 6 bases, with 14 bases between. For the CDR3, the DNA is TGTGCCAGTAGTGGGGCAGGCGTGGGTCAGCCCCAGCATTTT. Encoded protein: CASSGAGVGQPQHF.

The chain recombines TRBV29-1 with TRBJ2-1; TRBD2 matches 11 bases. J was trimmed by 7 bases and V by 4 bases; bases with no gene match: 12. The CDR3 has 16 residues. Germline V gene sequence: CDR1 SQVTM, CDR2 ANQGSEA. The CDR3 DNA reads as TGCAGCGTTGTACGTGGGCCTAGCGGGGGGTGGAATGAGCAGTTCTTC. Translated, it gives CSVVRGPSGGWNEQFF.

CDR3 sequence (DNA): TGCGCCAGCAGCCGACAGACAGGGTTGGTTTCACCCCTCCACTTT. Amino acids: CASSRQTGLVSPLHF. This chain uses TRBV4-1 with TRBJ1-6; the match to TRBD1 covers 7 bases. This CDR3 has 15 residues. Trimming cost V 4 bases and J 9 bases; bases outside gene matches: 9. Germline-derived CDR1 and CDR2 are MGHRA and YSYEKL.

The V and J genes are TRBV9 and TRBJ2-2; the match to TRBD2 covers 7 bases. CDR1 SGDLS and CDR2 YYNGEE come from the germline V gene. The CDR3 covers 17 residues. Germline trimming cut 2 bases from V and 6 bases from J; bases unmatched to any gene: 13. CDR3 region: CASSVSLAGVISGELFF. CDR3 DNA: TGTGCCAGCAGCGTCTCCCTCGCGGGAGTCATTTCCGGGGAGCTGTTTTTT. The variable domain in full, completed from reference TRBV9 and TRBJ2-2, reads DSGVTQTPKHLITATGQRVTLRCSPRSGDLSVYWYQQSLDQGLQFLIQYYNGEERAKGNILERFSAQQFPDLHSELNLSSLELGDSALYFCASSVSLAGVISGELFFGEGSRLTVL.

On this clone: One junction end does not reproduce the germline sequence, and a read error may be involved. The CDR3 nucleotides read TGTTCCAGCAGCTTACTCCTTAGCGTCAGGTTCAACACTGAAGCTTTCTTT. Amino acid sequence: CSSSLLLSVRFNTEAFF. The chain employs TRBV7-9 and TRBJ1-1; D is unresolved. The CDR3 is 17 amino acids. Germline values: CDR1 SEHNR, CDR2 FQNEAQ (reference sequence).

The chain is built from TRBV27 and TRBJ2-2, with 9 bases lining up with TRBD2. The germline CDR1 and CDR2 sequences are MNHEY and SMNVEV (reference sequence). CDR3 length: 16 amino acids. J was trimmed by 6 bases and V by 5 bases; bases with no gene match: 10. The CDR3 sequence: CASSPPLAGSAGELFF. In DNA, the CDR3 is TGTGCCAGCAGTCCCCCTCTAGCGGGGTCTGCCGGGGAGCTGTTTTTT.